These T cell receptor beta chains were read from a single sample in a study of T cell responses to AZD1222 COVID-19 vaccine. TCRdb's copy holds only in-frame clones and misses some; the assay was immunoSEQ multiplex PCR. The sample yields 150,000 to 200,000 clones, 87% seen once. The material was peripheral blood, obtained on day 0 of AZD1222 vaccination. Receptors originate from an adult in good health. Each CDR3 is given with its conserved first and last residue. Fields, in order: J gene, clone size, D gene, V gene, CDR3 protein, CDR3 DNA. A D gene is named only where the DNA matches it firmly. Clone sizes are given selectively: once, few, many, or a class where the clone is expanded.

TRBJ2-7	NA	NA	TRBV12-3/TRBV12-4	CASSFDHNHEQYF	TGTGCCAGCAGTTTTGATCACAACCACGAGCAGTACTTC
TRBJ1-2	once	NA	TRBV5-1	CASSLVGGAAVNYGYTF	TGCGCCAGCAGCTTGGTGGGGGGCGCGGCAGTTAACTATGGCTACACCTTC
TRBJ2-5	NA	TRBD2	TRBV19	CASSKVVAGSLGYVTQYF	TGTGCCAGTAGTAAGGTGGTAGCGGGCTCGCTCGGGTACGTGACCCAGTACTTC
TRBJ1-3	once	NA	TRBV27	CASSPRDGPSGNTIYF	TGTGCCAGCAGTCCCCGGGACGGACCCTCTGGAAACACCATATATTTT
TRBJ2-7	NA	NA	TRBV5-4	CASSLAVEQYF	TGTGCCAGCAGCTTGGCGGTCGAGCAGTACTTC
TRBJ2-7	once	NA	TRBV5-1	CASSLGRQASSYEQYF	TGCGCCAGCAGCTTGGGAAGACAGGCGAGCTCCTACGAGCAGTACTTC
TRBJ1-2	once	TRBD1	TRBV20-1	CSASRQGGYGYTF	TGCAGTGCTAGTCGACAGGGGGGCTATGGCTACACCTTC
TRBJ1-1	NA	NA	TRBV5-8	CASSLSPVIEAFF	TGTGCCAGCAGCTTATCACCGGTGATTGAAGCTTTCTTT
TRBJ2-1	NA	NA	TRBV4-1	CASSQVATSYNEQFF	TGCGCCAGCAGCCAAGTAGCGACCTCCTACAATGAGCAGTTCTTC
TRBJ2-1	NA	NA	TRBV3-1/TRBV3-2	CASSQEGNEQFF	TGTGCCAGCAGCCAAGAAGGGAATGAGCAGTTCTTC
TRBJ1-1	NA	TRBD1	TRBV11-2	CASSDNRGTEAFF	TGTGCCAGCAGCGACAACAGGGGCACTGAAGCTTTCTTT
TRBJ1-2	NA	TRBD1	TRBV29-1	CSVGQGQANYGYTF	TGCAGCGTTGGACAGGGACAAGCTAACTATGGCTACACCTTC
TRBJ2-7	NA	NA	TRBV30	CAWRRTLVAEQYF	TGTGCCTGGCGCCGGACGTTGGTAGCCGAGCAGTACTTC
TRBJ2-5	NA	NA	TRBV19	CASAREGTQETQYF	TGTGCCAGTGCTAGAGAGGGAACCCAAGAGACCCAGTACTTC
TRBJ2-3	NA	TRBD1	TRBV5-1	CASSRGYTDTQYF	TGCGCCAGCTCCAGGGGGTACACAGATACGCAGTATTTT
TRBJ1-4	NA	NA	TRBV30	CAWRRQGGEKLFF	TGTGCCTGGAGGAGGCAGGGTGGTGAAAAACTGTTTTTT
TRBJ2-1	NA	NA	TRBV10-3	CAISASGTGPGGDEQFF	TGTGCCATCAGTGCCTCCGGGACAGGCCCGGGGGGCGATGAGCAGTTCTTC
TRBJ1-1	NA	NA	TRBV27	CASSSAMGFSEAFF	TGTGCCAGCAGTTCCGCCATGGGTTTCTCTGAAGCTTTCTTT
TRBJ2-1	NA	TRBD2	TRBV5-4	CASSFALGGYNEQFF	TGTGCCAGCAGCTTTGCCCTCGGGGGGTACAATGAGCAGTTCTTC
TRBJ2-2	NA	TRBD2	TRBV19	CASSRGLAGENTGELFF	TGTGCCAGTAGTAGGGGACTAGCGGGAGAGAACACCGGGGAGCTGTTTTTT
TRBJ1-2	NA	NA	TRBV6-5	CASIIRQGGNYGYTF	TGTGCCAGCATAATCCGCCAGGGCGGAAACTATGGCTACACCTTC
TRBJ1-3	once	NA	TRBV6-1	CASSEGGSSGNTIYF	TGTGCCAGCAGTGAAGGTGGTAGCTCTGGAAACACCATATATTTT